The next 24 T cell receptor beta chains were all read from a single sample in a study of blood T cell repertoires in COVID-19. Measured with immunoSEQ multiplex PCR; TCRdb has only the in-frame clones, and not every one. Of some 250,000 clones in the sample, around 87% were seen once. The specimen sequenced was PBMCs or T cells enriched from blood (not recorded which). The receptors come from a woman in her 40s with acute COVID-19.

The rearrangement joins TRBV27 to TRBJ1-1; 7 bases fit TRBD1. V was clipped by 6 bases and J by 4 bases; unmatched bases: 5. Germline CDR1 reads MNHEY; CDR2 reads SMNVEV (reference sequence). The CDR3 contains 13 residues. The CDR3 region has the DNA TGTGCCAGCAGCAGACAGGGCCGCACTGAAGCTTTCTTT. Residues: CASSRQGRTEAFF.

J is TRBJ2-1 and V is TRBV19; 9 bases map to TRBD1. The CDR3 totals 15 residues. With V trimmed by 6 bases and J by 5 bases, 8 bases remained unmatched. Germline-derived CDR1 and CDR2 are LNHDA and SQIVND (reference sequence). Here the CDR3 reads CASSRDRETNNEQFF. The CDR3, as DNA: TGTGCCAGTAGCCGGGACAGGGAAACTAACAATGAGCAGTTCTTC.

The rearrangement joins TRBV30 to TRBJ2-1; the match to TRBD2 covers 8 bases. V lost 1 base to trimming and J lost 11 bases; unmatched junction nucleotides: 7. Germline CDR1 GTSNPN, CDR2 SVGIG (reference sequence). The CDR3 length is 13 residues. Written as DNA, the CDR3 is TGTGCCTGGAGTGGTATTAGCGGGACTCAGCAGTTCTTC. Its protein product is CAWSGISGTQQFF.

Comments on this clone: Other DNA sequences in the sample encode the same CDR3. The rearrangement uses TRBV19 and TRBJ1-3, with D possibly being TRBD1 (6 bases). The CDR3 spans 15 residues. Trimming pared 1 base from V and 0 bases from J, leaving 7 bases between. The germline V gene encodes CDR1 LNHDA and CDR2 SQIVND (reference sequence). The CDR3, as DNA: TGTGCCAGTAGTATAGGAGGGGGCTCTGGAAACACCATATATTTT. It is translated as CASSIGGGSGNTIYF.

This clone has a handful of counts. The rearrangement links TRBV25-1 to TRBJ2-1; TRBD2 agrees at 10 bases. The CDR3 length is 16 residues. Looked up from germline, CDR1 is MGHDK and CDR2 is SYGVNS. V shed 2 bases and J 5 bases; nucleotides not matched to a gene: 6. The CDR3: CASSEGTSGTHNEQFF. CDR3 nucleotides: TGTGCCAGCAGTGAAGGTACTAGCGGGACCCACAATGAGCAGTTCTTC.

The chain has TRBV27 and TRBJ1-1; D is uncertain. V was cut by 1 base and J by 1 base, with 4 bases left in between. The CDR3 is made up of 13 amino acids. Germline assignment: CDR1 MNHEY and CDR2 SMNVEV (reference sequence). Here the CDR3 reads CASSLFRNTEAFF. CDR3 DNA sequence: TGTGCCAGCAGTTTATTCAGGAACACTGAAGCTTTCTTT.

V gene TRBV11-3 combines with J gene TRBJ2-1; 11 bases are shared with TRBD2. Per germline, CDR1 SGHNT and CDR2 YENEEA. This CDR3 is built from 19 residues. The junction had 8 bases not matched to a gene; V was cut back by 0 bases and J by 1 base. The CDR3 DNA follows: TGTGCCAGCAGCTTAGAACTAGCGGGAGTTTTTAGGTCCTACAATGAGCAGTTCTTC. Its protein product is CASSLELAGVFRSYNEQFF.

This clone was recorded only once. At one end, the junction sequence differs from germline, possibly due to a read error. This chain joins TRBV7-9 and TRBJ2-5, with 7 positions matching TRBD1. The germline V gene encodes CDR1 SEHNR and CDR2 FQNEAQ (reference sequence). The CDR3 is 14 amino acids. CDR3 amino acids: CASSLRGGQKTQYF. CDR3 bases: TGTGCCAGCAGCTTACGAGGGGGCCAAAAGACCCAGTACTTC.

The V and J genes are TRBV6-1 and TRBJ1-5, with 7 bases fitting TRBD1. Germline CDR1 reads MNHNS; CDR2 reads SASEGT. The CDR3 length is 13 residues. Trimming removed 8 bases from V and 0 bases from J; junction bases left unmatched: 1. The CDR3 protein is CASQGDSNQPQHF. In DNA form, the CDR3 reads TGTGCCAGCCAGGGGGATAGCAATCAGCCCCAGCATTTT.

The chain combines TRBV12-3 or TRBV12-4 with TRBJ1-2, with TRBD1 as a possible D gene (6 bases). This CDR3 has 13 residues. V was cut by 6 bases and J by 5 bases, with 13 bases left in between. The CDR3 spells CASRGHPGYGYTF. In DNA form, the CDR3 reads TGTGCCAGCAGGGGACACCCTGGGTATGGCTACACCTTC.

The chain joins TRBV5-1 to TRBJ1-1; no clear D gene. The CDR3 spans 15 residues. Per germline, CDR1 SGHRS and CDR2 YFSETQ. V lost 2 bases to trimming and J lost 1 base, with 12 bases between them. The CDR3, as DNA: TGCGCCAGCAGCTTTCGTGGGAGCCAGAACACTGAAGCTTTCTTT. Amino acid sequence: CASSFRGSQNTEAFF.

This chain uses TRBV5-1 with TRBJ2-7; D uncertain. V dropped 4 bases and J dropped 2 bases, with 13 bases sitting between them. This CDR3 comprises 14 residues. The germline V gene has CDR1 SGHRS and CDR2 YFSETQ. The CDR3 DNA sequence: TGCGCCAGCAGCGAGCTAGTTTCTACCTACGAGCAGTACTTC. As protein: CASSELVSTYEQYF.

The V and J genes are TRBV19 and TRBJ2-1, with 8 bases identical to TRBD2. CDR3 length equals 13 residues. After removal of 6 bases from V and 5 bases from J, the junction contained 3 bases not matched to a gene. Looked up from germline, CDR1 is LNHDA and CDR2 is SQIVND (reference sequence). The CDR3 sequence: CASSKTSDNEQFF. In DNA, the CDR3 is TGTGCCAGTAGCAAGACTAGCGACAATGAGCAGTTCTTC.

CDR3: CATTTDSYGYTF. CDR3 in DNA: TGTGCCACTACCACGGACAGTTATGGCTACACCTTC. The rearrangement joins TRBV19 to TRBJ1-2; tentatively, D is TRBD1 (6 bases). V was clipped by 10 bases and J by 5 bases, with 14 bases between them. Per the germline V gene, CDR1 is LNHDA and CDR2 is SQIVND (reference sequence). The length of the CDR3 is 12 residues.

The chain employs TRBV6-5 and TRBJ2-1; no definite D call. V was trimmed by 10 bases and J by 0 bases, leaving 16 bases between them. CDR3 length: 15 residues. Germline assignment: CDR1 MNHEY and CDR2 SVGAGI. The DNA for the CDR3 is TGTGCCACCAAGTGGGCTCTAAGCTCCTACAATGAGCAGTTCTTC. Protein product: CATKWALSSYNEQFF.

The chain combines TRBV25-1 with TRBJ2-7; 7 bases line up with TRBD2. The CDR3 consists of 15 residues. Losses at the gene ends were 1 base for V and 2 bases for J; bases not matched to a gene: 5. The germline CDR1 and CDR2 sequences are MGHDK and SYGVNS. Here the CDR3 DNA reads TGTGCCAGCAGTGAATTTAGCGGGCTGGCCTACGAGCAGTACTTC. It translates to CASSEFSGLAYEQYF.

The CDR3 coding sequence is TGCGCCAGCAGCCCCTCCCCTAGCGGGAAAGAGACCCAGTACTTC. Translation: CASSPSPSGKETQYF. The V call is TRBV5-1, the J call TRBJ2-5; 9 nucleotides match TRBD2. The V segment lost 4 bases and the J segment 3 bases; nucleotides outside the gene matches: 7. Germline V gives CDR1 SGHRS, CDR2 YFSETQ. This CDR3 is built from 15 residues.

The CDR3 nucleotides are TGTGCCAGCTCACATAACATTGGACAGGAAGATTACAATGAGCAGTTCTTC. This translates into CASSHNIGQEDYNEQFF. The V and J genes are TRBV18 and TRBJ2-1, with TRBD1 matching over 7 bases. V lost 4 bases to trimming and J lost 4 bases; unmatched junction nucleotides: 13. The CDR3 runs to 17 residues. The germline V gene has CDR1 KGHSH and CDR2 LQKENI. Full variable domain (missing parts from reference TRBV18 and TRBJ2-1): NAGVMQNPRHLVRRRGQEARLRCSPMKGHSHVYWYRQLPEEGLKFMVYLQKENIIDESGMPKERFSAEFPKEGPSILRIQQVVRGDSAAYFCASSHNIGQEDYNEQFFGPGTRLTVL.

The rearrangement joins TRBV7-2 to TRBJ2-5; D ambiguous. Germline V gene sequence: CDR1 SGHTA, CDR2 FQGNSA. Between the trimmed V and J ends, which lost 1 base and 5 bases, there was a span of 11 bases. The CDR3 runs 14 residues. The CDR3 DNA sequence: TGTGCCAGCAGCTTAGAACTACACCGGGAGACCCAGTACTTC. This gives the protein CASSLELHRETQYF.

CDR3 in amino acids: CASRRQLAGVTGELFF. DNA for the CDR3: TGCGCCAGCAGACGACAACTAGCGGGAGTCACCGGGGAGCTGTTTTTT. V gene TRBV4-1 combines with J gene TRBJ2-2, with 11 bases identical to TRBD2. Germline values: CDR1 MGHRA, CDR2 YSYEKL. V was pared by 6 bases and J by 4 bases, with 7 bases of the junction left unmatched. This CDR3 has 16 residues.

V usage is TRBV25-1 and J usage is TRBJ1-1; D is unclear. The CDR3 contains 12 residues. CDR1 and CDR2 from the germline V gene are MGHDK and SYGVNS. The germline V and J ends were trimmed by 3 bases and 8 bases, with 10 bases remaining between them. In nucleotides, the CDR3 is TGTGCCAGCAGTGACGTTTCGTTGGAAGCTTTCTTT. Translating gives CASSDVSLEAFF.

The J gene is TRBJ1-2, the V gene TRBV7-8, with D perhaps matching TRBD1 (5 bases). The CDR3 loop spans 14 amino acids. Germline V CDR1 and CDR2: SGHVS, FQNEAQ. The V gene lost 1 base and the J gene lost 5 bases, with 11 bases spanning the gap. In DNA, the CDR3 is TGTGCCAGCAGCTTAGGGCAGGGTATTTATGGCTACACCTTC. Encoded protein: CASSLGQGIYGYTF.

The V call is TRBV29-1, the J call TRBJ2-7; 8 bases are a match to TRBD2. The CDR3 is 15 residues long. Germline loops: CDR1 SQVTM, CDR2 ANQGSEA. The ends lost 6 bases at V and 0 bases at J; junction bases unmatched: 10. CDR3 sequence (DNA): TGCAGCGTCAGCGGGAGCCCATCGTCCTCCTACGAGCAGTACTTC. Protein: CSVSGSPSSSYEQYF.

This rearrangement joins TRBV7-9 to TRBJ1-2; D is perhaps TRBD1 (5 bases). CDR1 and CDR2 from the germline V gene are SEHNR and FQNEAQ (reference sequence). The CDR3 length is 15 residues. V lost 5 bases, J lost 1 base, and 14 bases lay in between. As DNA, the CDR3 is TGTGCCAGCAGCGAAGGGACTACAAGTAACTATGGCTACACCTTC. It is translated as CASSEGTTSNYGYTF. Full variable domain (rest looked up from reference TRBV7-9 and TRBJ1-2): DTGVSQNPRHKITKRGQNVTFRCDPISEHNRLYWYRQTLGQGPEFLTYFQNEAQLEKSRLLSDRFSAERPKGSFSTLEIQRTEQGDSAMYLCASSEGTTSNYGYTFGSGTRLTVV.